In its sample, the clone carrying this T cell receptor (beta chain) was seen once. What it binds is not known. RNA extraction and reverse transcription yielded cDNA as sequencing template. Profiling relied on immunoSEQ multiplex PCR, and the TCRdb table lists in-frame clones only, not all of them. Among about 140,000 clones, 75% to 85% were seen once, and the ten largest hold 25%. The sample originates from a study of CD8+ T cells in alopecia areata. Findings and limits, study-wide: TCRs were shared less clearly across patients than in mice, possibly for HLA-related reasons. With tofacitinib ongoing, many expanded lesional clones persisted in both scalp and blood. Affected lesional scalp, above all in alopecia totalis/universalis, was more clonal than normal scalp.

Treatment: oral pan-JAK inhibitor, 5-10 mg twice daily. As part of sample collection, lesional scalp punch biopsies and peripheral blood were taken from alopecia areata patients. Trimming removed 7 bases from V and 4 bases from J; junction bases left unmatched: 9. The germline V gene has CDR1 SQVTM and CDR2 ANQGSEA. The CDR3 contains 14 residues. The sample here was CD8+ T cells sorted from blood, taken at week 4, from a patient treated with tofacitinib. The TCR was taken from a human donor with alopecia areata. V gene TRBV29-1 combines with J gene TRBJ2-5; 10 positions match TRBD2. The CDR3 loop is CSGAVSSGGETQYF. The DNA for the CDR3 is TGCAGCGGCGCAGTATCTAGCGGGGGAGAGACCCAGTACTTC. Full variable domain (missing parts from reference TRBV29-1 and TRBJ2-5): SAVISQKPSRDICQRGTSLTIQCQVDSQVTMMFWYRQQPGQSLTLIATANQGSEATYESGFVIDKFPISRPNLTFSTLTVSNMSPEDSSIYLCSGAVSSGGETQYFGPGTRLLVL.